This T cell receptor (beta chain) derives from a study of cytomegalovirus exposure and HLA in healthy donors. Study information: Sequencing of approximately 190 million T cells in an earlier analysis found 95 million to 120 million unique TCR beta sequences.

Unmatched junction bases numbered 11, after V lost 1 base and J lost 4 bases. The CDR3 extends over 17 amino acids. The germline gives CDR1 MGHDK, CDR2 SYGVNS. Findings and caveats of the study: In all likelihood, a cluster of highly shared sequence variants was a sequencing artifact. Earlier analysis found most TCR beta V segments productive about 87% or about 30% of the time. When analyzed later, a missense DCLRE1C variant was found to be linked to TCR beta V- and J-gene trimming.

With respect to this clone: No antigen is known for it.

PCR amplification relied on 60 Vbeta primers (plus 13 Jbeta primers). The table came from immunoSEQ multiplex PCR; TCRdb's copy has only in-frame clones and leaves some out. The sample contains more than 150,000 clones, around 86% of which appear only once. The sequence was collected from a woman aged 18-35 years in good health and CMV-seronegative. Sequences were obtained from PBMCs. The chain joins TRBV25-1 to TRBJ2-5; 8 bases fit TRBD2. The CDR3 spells CASSEFTVRAGAETQYF. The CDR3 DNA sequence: TGTGCCAGCAGTGAATTCACCGTTCGAGCGGGGGCAGAGACCCAGTACTTC.